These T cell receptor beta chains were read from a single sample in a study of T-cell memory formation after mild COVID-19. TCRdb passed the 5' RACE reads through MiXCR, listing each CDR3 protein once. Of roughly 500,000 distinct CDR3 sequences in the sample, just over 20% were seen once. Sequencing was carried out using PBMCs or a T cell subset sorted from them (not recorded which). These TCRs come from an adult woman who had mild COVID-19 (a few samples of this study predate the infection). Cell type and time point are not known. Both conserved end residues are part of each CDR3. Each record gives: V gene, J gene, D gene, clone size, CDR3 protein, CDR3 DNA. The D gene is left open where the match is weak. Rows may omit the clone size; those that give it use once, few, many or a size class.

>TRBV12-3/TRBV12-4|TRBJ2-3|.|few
CASSLEPLITGTTDTQYF
TGTGCCAGCAGTTTAGAGCCCCTCATTACAGGGACGACAGATACGCAGTATTTT
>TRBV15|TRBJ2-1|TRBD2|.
CATSRAGGNEQFF
TGTGCCACCAGCAGAGCGGGGGGCAATGAGCAGTTCTTC
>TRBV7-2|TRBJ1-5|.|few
CASSLVPESGQPQHF
TGTGCCAGCAGCTTAGTTCCAGAATCAGGTCAGCCCCAGCATTTT
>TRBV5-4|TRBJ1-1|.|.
CASSFQRGGGTEAFF
TGTGCCAGCAGCTTTCAGCGCGGGGGGGGCACTGAAGCTTTCTTT
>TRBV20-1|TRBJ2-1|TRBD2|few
CSAGISGGLEQFF
TGCAGTGCTGGGATTAGCGGGGGGCTTGAGCAGTTCTTC
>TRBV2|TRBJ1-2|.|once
CASSPQGPTYGYTF
TGTGCCAGCAGCCCACAGGGCCCAACCTATGGCTACACCTTC
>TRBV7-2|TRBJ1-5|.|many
CASSYFSDQPQHF
TGTGCCAGCAGCTATTTCAGCGATCAGCCCCAGCATTTT
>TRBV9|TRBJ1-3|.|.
CASSPLPQVVGSRGNTIYF
TGTGCCAGCAGCCCGCTTCCCCAGGTCGTCGGGTCGAGGGGAAACACCATATATTTT
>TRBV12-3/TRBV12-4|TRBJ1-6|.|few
CASSFRRVSPLHF
TGTGCCAGCAGTTTTAGGAGGGTTTCACCCCTCCACTTT
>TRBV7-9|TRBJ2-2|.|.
CASSLGTGTITGELFF
TGTGCCAGCAGCTTGGGAACAGGGACTATCACCGGGGAGCTGTTTTTT
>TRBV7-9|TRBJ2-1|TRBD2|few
CASSPVLAGDNEQFF
TGTGCCAGCAGCCCGGTTCTAGCGGGGGACAATGAGCAGTTCTTC
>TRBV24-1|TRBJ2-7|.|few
CATSDLLGAEDLYEQYF
TGTGCCACCAGTGATTTGCTGGGGGCTGAGGACCTTTACGAGCAGTACTTC